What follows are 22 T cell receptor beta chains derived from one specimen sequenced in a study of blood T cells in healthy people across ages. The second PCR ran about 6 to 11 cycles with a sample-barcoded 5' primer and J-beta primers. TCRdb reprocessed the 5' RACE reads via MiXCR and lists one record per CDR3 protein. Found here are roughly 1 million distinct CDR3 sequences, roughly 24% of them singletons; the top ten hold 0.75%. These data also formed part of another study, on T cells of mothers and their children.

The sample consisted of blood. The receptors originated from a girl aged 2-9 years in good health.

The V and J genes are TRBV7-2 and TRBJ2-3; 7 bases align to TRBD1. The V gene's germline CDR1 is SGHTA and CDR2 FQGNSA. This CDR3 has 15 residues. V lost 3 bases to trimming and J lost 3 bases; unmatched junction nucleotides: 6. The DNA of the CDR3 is TGTGCCAGCAGCTTGAAGGAACAGGGGACAGATACGCAGTATTTT. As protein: CASSLKEQGTDTQYF.

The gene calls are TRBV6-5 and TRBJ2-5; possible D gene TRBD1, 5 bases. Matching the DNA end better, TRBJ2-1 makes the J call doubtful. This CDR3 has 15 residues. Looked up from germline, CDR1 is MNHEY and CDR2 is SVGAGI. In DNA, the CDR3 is TGTGCCAGCAGTTACAGCAGGGCCCTCAACAATGAGCAGTTCTTC. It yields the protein CASSYSRALNNEQFF.

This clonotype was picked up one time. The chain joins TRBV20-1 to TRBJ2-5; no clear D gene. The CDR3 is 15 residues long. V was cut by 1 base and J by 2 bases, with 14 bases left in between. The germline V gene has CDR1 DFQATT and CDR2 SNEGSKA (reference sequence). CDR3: CSARVTGFGQETQYF. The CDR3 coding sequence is TGCAGTGCTAGAGTCACTGGGTTCGGTCAAGAGACCCAGTACTTC.

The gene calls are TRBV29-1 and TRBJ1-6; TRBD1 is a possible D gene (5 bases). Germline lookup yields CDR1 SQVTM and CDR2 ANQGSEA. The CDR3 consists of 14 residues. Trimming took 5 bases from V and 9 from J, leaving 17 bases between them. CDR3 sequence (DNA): TGCAGCGTTACGTATGGGGGGGAAGGTTCACCCCTCCACTTT. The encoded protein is CSVTYGGEGSPLHF.

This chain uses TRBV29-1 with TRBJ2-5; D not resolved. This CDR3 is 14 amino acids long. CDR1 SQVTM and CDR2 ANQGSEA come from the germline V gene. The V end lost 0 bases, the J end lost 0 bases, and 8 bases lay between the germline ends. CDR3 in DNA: TGCAGCGTTGAAGATCGGCAGTACCAAGAGACCCAGTACTTC. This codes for CSVEDRQYQETQYF.

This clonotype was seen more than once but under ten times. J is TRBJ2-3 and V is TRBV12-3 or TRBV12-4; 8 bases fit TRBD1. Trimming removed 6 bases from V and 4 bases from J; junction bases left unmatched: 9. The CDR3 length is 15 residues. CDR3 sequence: CASSPRGRLSDTQYF. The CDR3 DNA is TGTGCCAGCAGCCCCAGGGGGCGATTATCAGATACGCAGTATTTT.

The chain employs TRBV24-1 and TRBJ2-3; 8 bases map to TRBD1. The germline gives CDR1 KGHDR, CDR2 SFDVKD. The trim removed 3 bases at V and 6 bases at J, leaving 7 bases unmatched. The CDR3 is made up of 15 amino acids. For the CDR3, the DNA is TGTGCCACCAGTGATCAAGGACAGGGAGCCGATACGCAGTATTTT. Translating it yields CATSDQGQGADTQYF.

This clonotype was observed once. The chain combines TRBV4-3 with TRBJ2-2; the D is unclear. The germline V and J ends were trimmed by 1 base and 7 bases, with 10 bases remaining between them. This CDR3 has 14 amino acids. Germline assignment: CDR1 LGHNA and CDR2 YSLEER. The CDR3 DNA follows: TGCGCCAGCAGCCAAGGGCTTGTCGACGGGGAGCTGTTTTTT. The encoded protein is CASSQGLVDGELFF.

The CDR3 region is CASSWGRQATDTQYF. The CDR3 DNA follows: TGCGCCAGCAGCTGGGGCAGGCAAGCCACAGATACGCAGTATTTT. The chain links TRBV5-1 to TRBJ2-3, with D perhaps matching TRBD1 (5 bases). Trimming took off 3 bases at V and 2 bases at J, with 13 bases between the two ends. CDR1 is SGHRS and CDR2 is YFSETQ in the germline V gene. The CDR3 runs to 15 residues.

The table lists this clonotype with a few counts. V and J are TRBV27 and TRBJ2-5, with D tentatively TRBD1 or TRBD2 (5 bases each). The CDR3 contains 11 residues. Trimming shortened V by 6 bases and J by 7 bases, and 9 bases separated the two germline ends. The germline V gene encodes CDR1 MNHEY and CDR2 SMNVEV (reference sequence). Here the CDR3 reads CASRAGGTQYF. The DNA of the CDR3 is TGTGCCAGCAGGGCTGGGGGGACCCAGTACTTC.

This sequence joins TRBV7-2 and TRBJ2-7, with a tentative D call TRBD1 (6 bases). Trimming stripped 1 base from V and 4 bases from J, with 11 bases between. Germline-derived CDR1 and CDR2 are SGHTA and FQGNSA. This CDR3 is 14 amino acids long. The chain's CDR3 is CASSLVVGGYEQYF. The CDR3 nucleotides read TGTGCCAGCAGCTTAGTGGTAGGGGGTTACGAGCAGTACTTC.

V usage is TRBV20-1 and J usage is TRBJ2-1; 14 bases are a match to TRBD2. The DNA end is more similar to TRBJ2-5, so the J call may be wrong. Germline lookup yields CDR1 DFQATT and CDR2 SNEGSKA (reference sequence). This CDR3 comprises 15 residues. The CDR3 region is CSAEPGLAGVETQYF. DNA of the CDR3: TGCAGTGCAGAGCCGGGACTAGCGGGAGTGGAGACCCAGTACTTC.

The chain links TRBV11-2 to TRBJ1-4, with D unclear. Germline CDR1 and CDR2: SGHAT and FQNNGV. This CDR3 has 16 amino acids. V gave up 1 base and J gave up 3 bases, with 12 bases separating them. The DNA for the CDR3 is TGTGCCAGCAGCTTAGTGTCCTGGGAACCTAATGAAAAACTGTTTTTT. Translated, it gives CASSLVSWEPNEKLFF.

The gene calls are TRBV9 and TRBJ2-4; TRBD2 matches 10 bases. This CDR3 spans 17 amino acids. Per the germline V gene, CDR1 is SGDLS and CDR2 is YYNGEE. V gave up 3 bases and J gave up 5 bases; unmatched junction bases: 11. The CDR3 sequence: CASSAGRGLAEQNIQYF. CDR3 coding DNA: TGTGCCAGCAGCGCGGGCCGAGGACTAGCGGAACAAAACATTCAGTACTTC.

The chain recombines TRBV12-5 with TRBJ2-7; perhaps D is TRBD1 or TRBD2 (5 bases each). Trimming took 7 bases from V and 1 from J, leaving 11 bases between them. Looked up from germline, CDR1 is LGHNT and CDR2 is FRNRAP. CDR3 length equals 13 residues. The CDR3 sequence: CASVGDGSYEQYF. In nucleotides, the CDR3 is TGTGCTAGTGTGGGGGACGGTTCCTACGAGCAGTACTTC.

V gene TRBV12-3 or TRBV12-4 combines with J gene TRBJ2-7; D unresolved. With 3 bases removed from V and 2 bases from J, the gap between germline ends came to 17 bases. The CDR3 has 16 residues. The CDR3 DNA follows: TGTGCCAGCAGTTTGTATTCTTTTGTACGTACCTACGAGCAGTACTTC. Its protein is CASSLYSFVRTYEQYF.

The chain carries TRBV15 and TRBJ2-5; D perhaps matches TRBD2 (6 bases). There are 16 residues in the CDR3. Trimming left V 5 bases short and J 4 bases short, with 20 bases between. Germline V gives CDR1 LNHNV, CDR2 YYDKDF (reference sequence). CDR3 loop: CATSGGSEGWIETQYF. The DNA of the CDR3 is TGTGCCACCAGCGGGGGGAGCGAGGGGTGGATAGAGACCCAGTACTTC.

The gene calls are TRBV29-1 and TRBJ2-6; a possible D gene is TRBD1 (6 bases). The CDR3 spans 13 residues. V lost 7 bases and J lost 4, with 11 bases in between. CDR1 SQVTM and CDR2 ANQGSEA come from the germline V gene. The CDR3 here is CSGQEDGANVLTF. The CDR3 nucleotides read TGCAGCGGACAGGAAGACGGGGCCAACGTCCTGACTTTC.

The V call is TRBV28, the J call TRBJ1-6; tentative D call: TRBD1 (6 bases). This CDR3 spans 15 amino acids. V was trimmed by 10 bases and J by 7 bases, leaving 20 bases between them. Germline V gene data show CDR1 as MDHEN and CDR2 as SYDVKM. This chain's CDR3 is CATYWGRSLNSPLHF. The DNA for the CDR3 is TGTGCCACCTACTGGGGGCGATCCTTGAATTCACCCCTCCACTTT.

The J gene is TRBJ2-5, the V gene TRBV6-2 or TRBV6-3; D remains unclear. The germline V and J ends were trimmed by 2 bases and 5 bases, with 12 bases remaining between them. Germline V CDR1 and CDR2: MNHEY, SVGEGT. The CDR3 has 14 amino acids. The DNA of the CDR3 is TGTGCCAGCAGTTACGGGCAGCTTCGCGAGACCCAGTACTTC. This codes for CASSYGQLRETQYF.

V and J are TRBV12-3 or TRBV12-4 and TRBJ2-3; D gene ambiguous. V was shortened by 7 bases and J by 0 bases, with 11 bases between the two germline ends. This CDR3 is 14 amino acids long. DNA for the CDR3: TGTGCCAGCACCGACCGGGTGAGCACAGATACGCAGTATTTT. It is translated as CASTDRVSTDTQYF.

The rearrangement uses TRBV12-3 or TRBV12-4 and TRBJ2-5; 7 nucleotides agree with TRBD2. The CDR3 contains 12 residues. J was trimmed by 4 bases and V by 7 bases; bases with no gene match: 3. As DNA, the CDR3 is TGTGCCAGCATGGGCGGGGGAGAGACCCAGTACTTC. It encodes CASMGGGETQYF.